This T cell receptor beta chain was retrieved from a study of blood T cell repertoires in COVID-19. Using immunoSEQ multiplex PCR, the repertoire was profiled, and TCRdb retains in-frame clones only, with some absent. The sample has just over 250,000 clones, around 90% seen once. The CDR3 covers 13 residues. The J segment lost 9 bases and the V segment lost 0 bases, leaving 7 bases of the junction unmatched. The germline CDR1 and CDR2 sequences are GTSNPN and SVGIG (reference sequence). This clonotype was obtained from a woman in her 70s with COVID-19, enrolled during active disease. The chain combines TRBV30 with TRBJ2-5; 7 positions agree with TRBD2. The material sequenced was peripheral blood. The CDR3 loop is CAWSVTAGDAQYF. The CDR3, as DNA: TGTGCCTGGAGTGTGACGGCGGGAGACGCCCAGTACTTC.